This T cell receptor (beta chain) was recorded in a study of T cell responses to AZD1222 COVID-19 vaccine. Study-wide points: Only 5 or 6 AZD1222 recipients were seropositive at baseline.

Profiled with immunoSEQ multiplex PCR; TCRdb holds only in-frame clones, not every one. The table has around 200,000 clones, around 90% seen once. After removal of 4 bases from V and 3 bases from J, the junction contained 6 bases not matched to a gene. This CDR3 region has 15 residues. Germline V gene sequence: CDR1 SGHRS, CDR2 YFSETQ. In the case of this clone: Antigen: not known.

The chain joins TRBV5-1 to TRBJ2-2; 7 bases are shared with TRBD2. Material: peripheral blood, obtained on day 0 of AZD1222 vaccination. The sequence was collected from an adult in good health. The CDR3, as DNA: TGCGCCAGCAGCACTGCGGGGAGGGACACCGGGGAGCTGTTTTTT. It codes for CASSTAGRDTGELFF.